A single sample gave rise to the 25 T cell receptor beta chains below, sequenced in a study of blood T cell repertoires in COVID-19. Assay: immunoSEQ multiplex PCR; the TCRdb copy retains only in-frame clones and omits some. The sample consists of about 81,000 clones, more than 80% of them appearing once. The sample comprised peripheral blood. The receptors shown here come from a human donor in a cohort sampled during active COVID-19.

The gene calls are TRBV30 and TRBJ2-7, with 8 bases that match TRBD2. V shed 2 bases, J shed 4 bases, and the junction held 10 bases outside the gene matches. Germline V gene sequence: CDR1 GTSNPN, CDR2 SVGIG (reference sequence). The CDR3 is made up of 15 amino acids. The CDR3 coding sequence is TGTGCCTGGAGTAACCTTAGCGGGGCGAGATACGAGCAGTACTTC. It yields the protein CAWSNLSGARYEQYF.

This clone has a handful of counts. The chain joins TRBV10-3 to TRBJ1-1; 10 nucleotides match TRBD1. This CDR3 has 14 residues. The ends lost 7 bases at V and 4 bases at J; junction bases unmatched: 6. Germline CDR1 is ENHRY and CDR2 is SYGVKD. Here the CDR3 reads CAIKEGQGFTEAFF. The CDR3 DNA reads TGTGCCATCAAGGAGGGACAGGGGTTCACTGAAGCTTTCTTT.

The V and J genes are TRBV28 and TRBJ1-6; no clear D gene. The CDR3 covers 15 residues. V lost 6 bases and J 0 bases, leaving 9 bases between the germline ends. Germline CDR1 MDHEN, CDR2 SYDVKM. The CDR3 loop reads CASSTGSSYNSPLHF. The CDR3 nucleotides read TGTGCCAGCAGCACCGGGAGCTCCTATAATTCACCCCTCCACTTT.

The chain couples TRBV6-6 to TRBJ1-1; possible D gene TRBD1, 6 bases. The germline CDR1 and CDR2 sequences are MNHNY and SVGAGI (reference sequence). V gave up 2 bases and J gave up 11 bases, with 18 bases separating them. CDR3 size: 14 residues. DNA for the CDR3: TGTGCCAGCAGTTACGCCGTTCGAACAGGGACCGCTTTCTTT. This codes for CASSYAVRTGTAFF.

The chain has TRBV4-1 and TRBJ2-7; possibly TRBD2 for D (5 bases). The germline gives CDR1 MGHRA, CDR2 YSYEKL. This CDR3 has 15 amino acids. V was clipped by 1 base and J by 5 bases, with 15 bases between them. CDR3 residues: CASSQAPLYGDEQYF. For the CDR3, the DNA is TGCGCCAGCAGCCAAGCTCCTTTGTACGGGGACGAGCAGTACTTC.

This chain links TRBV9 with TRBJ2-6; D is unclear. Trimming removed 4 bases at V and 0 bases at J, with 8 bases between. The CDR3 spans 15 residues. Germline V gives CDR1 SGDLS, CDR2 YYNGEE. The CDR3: CASSPRSSGANVLTF. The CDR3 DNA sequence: TGTGCCAGCAGCCCCCGGAGCTCTGGGGCCAACGTCCTGACTTTC.

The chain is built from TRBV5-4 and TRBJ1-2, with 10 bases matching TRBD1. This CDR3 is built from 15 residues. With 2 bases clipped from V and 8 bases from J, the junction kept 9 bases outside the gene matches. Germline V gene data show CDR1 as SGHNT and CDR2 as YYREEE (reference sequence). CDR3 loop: CASSLPTGGAGGYTF. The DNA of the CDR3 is TGTGCCAGCAGCTTACCGACAGGGGGCGCTGGGGGCTACACCTTC. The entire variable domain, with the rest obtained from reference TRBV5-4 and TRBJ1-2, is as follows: ETGVTQSPTHLIKTRGQQVTLRCSSQSGHNTVSWYQQALGQGPQFIFQYYREEENGRGNFPPRFSGLQFPNYSSELNVNALELDDSALYLCASSLPTGGAGGYTFGSGTRLTVV.

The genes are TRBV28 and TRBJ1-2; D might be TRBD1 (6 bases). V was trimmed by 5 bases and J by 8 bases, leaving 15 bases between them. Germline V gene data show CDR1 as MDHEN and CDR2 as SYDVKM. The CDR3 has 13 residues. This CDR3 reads CASSPPGTIGYTF. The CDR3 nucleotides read TGTGCCAGCAGTCCTCCAGGGACAATCGGCTACACCTTC.

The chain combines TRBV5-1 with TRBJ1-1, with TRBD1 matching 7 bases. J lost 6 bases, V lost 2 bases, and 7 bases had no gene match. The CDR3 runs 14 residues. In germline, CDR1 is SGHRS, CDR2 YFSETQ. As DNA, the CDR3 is TGCGCCAGCAGCTTAAGGACTGACAGGGCTGAAGCTTTCTTT. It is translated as CASSLRTDRAEAFF.

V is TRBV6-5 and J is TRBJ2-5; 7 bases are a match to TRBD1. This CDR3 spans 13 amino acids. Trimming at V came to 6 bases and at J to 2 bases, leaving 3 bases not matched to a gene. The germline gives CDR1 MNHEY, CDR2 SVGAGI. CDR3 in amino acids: CASSGTVQETQYF. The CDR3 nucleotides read TGTGCCAGCAGCGGGACAGTTCAAGAGACCCAGTACTTC.

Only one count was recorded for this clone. Here the CDR3 DNA reads TGTGCCACAAGGACAGGGGGTAACAATGAGCAGTTCTTC. It translates to CATRTGGNNEQFF. The chain joins TRBV5-4 to TRBJ2-1; 10 bases map to TRBD1. In germline, CDR1 is SGHNT, CDR2 YYREEE (reference sequence). The CDR3 length is 13 residues. V lost 9 bases to trimming and J lost 5 bases; unmatched junction nucleotides: 5.

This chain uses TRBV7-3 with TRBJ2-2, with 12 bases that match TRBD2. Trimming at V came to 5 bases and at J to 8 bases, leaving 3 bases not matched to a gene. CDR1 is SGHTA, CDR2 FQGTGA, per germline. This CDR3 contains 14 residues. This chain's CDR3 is CASSPGLAGGELFF. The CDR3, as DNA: TGTGCCAGCAGCCCCGGACTAGCGGGAGGGGAGCTGTTTTTT.

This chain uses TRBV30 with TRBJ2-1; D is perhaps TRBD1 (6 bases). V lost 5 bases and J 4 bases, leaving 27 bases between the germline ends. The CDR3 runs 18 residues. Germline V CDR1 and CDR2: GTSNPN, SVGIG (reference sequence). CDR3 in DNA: TGTGCCTGGGCCCCAGGGGTGACCCAATCCAGAGTTTACAATGAGCAGTTCTTC. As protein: CAWAPGVTQSRVYNEQFF.

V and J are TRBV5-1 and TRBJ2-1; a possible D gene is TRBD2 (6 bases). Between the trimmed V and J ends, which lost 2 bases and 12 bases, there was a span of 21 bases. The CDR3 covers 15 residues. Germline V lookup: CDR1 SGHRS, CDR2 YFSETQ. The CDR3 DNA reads TGCGCCAGCAGCTTAGGTGGGACTCCAGGGAAGGGGCAGTTCTTC. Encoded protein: CASSLGGTPGKGQFF. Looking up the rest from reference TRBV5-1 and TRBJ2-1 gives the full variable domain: KAGVTQTPRYLIKTRGQQVTLSCSPISGHRSVSWYQQTPGQGLQFLFEYFSETQRNKGNFPGRFSGRQFSNSRSEMNVSTLELGDSALYLCASSLGGTPGKGQFFGPGTRLTVL.

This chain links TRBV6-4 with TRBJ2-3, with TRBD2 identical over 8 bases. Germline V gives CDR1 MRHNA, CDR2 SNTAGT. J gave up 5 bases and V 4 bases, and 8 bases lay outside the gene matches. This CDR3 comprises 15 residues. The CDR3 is CASSVNAAGEDTQYF. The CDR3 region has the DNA TGTGCCAGCAGTGTGAACGCAGCGGGGGAAGATACGCAGTATTTT.

The CDR3 loop is CASSEEVVRGGELFF. The CDR3 nucleotides are TGTGCCAGCAGTGAAGAGGTTGTAAGAGGCGGGGAGCTGTTTTTT. The chain uses TRBV6-1 and TRBJ2-2; D unclear. Trimming took off 1 base at V and 7 bases at J, with 13 bases between the two ends. Germline V gene data show CDR1 as MNHNS and CDR2 as SASEGT. The CDR3 covers 15 residues.

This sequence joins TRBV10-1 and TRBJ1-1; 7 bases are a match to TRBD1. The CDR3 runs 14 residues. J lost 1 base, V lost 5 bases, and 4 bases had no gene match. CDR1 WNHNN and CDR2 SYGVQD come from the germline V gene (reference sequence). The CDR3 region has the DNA TGCGCCAGCAGTATGGGACAGCAGAACACTGAAGCTTTCTTT. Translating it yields CASSMGQQNTEAFF.

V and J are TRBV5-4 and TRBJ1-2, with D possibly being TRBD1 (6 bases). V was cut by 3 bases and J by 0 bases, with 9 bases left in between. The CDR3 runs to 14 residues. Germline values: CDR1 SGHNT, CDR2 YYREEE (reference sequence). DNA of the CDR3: TGTGCCAGCAGCTGGGACACTACTAACTATGGCTACACCTTC. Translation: CASSWDTTNYGYTF.

The CDR3 reads CASSLQRGGQETQYF. The CDR3 DNA follows: TGTGCCAGCAGCTTACAACGGGGGGGACAAGAGACCCAGTACTTC. This sequence joins TRBV11-2 and TRBJ2-5, with TRBD2 matching over 8 bases. Germline loops: CDR1 SGHAT, CDR2 FQNNGV. This CDR3 has 15 residues. V lost 2 bases, J lost 2 bases, and 4 bases stayed unmatched.

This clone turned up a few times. The CDR3 nucleotides read TGCGCCAGCAGCTCGACAGATTATAATTCACCCCTCCACTTT. Translation gives CASSSTDYNSPLHF. The V gene is TRBV5-1, the J gene TRBJ1-6; D perhaps matches TRBD1 (5 bases). The CDR3 is 14 residues long. In germline, CDR1 is SGHRS, CDR2 YFSETQ. V was clipped by 3 bases and J by 4 bases, with 8 bases between them.

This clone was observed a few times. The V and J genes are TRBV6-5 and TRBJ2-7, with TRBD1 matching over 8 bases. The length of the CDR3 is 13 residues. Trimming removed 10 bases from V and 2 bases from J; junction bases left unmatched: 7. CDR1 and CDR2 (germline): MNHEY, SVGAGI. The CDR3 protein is CAISDRAPYEQYF. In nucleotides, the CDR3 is TGTGCCATTTCGGACAGGGCCCCCTACGAGCAGTACTTC.

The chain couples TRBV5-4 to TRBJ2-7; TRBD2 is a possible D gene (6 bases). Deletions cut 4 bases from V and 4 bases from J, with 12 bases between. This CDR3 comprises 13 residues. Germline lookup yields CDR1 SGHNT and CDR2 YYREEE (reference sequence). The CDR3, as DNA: TGTGCCAGCAGCCTGCCGGGAGCGTACGAGCAGTACTTC. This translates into CASSLPGAYEQYF.

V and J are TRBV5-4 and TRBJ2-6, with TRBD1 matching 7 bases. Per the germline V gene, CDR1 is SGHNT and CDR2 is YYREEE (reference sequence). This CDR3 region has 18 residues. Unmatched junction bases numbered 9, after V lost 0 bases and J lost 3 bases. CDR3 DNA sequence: TGTGCCAGCAGCTTGGAGACAGGGATAGGGAATGGGGCCAACGTCCTGACTTTC. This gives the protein CASSLETGIGNGANVLTF.

CDR3 in DNA: TGTGCCAGCAGCCTGGGTTTAGGGAGTGTAAAAGAGACCCAGTACTTC. As protein: CASSLGLGSVKETQYF. This sequence joins TRBV5-5 and TRBJ2-5, with D tentatively TRBD2 (5 bases). This CDR3 has 16 amino acids. Trimming removed 4 bases at V and 3 bases at J, with 19 bases between. Germline assignment: CDR1 SGHKS and CDR2 YYEKEE (reference sequence).

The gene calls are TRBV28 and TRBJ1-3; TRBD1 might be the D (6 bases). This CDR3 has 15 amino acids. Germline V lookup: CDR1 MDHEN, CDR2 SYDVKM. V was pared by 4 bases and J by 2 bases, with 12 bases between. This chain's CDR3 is CASSSPGVAGNTIYF. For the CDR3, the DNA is TGTGCCAGCAGTTCTCCAGGGGTTGCTGGAAACACCATATATTTT.